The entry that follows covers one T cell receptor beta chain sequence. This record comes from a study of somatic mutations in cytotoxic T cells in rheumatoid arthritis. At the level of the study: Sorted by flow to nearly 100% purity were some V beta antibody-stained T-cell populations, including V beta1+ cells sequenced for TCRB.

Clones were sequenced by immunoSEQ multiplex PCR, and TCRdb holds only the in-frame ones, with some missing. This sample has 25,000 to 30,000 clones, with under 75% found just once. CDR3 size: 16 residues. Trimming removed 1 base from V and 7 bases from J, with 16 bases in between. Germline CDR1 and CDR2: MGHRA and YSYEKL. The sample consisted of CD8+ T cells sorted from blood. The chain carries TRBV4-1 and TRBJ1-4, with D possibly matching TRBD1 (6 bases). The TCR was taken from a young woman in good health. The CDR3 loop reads CASSQARTAGGEKLFF. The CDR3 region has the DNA TGCGCCAGCAGCCAAGCCCGGACAGCGGGGGGTGAAAAACTGTTTTTT.